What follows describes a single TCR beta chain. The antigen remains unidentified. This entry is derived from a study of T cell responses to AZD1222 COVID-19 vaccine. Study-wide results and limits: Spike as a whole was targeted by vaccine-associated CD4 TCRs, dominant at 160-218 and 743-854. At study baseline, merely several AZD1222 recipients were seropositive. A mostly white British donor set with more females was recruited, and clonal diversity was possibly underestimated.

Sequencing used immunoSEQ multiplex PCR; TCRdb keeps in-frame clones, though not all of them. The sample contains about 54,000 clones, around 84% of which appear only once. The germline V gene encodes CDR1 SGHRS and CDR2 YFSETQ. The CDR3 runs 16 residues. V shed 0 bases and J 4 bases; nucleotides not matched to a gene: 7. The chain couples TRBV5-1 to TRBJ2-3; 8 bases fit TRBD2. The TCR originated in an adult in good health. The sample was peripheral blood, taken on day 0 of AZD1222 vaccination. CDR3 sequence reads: CASSLGPGRGADTQYF. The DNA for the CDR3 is TGCGCCAGCAGCTTGGGACCCGGGAGGGGCGCAGATACGCAGTATTTT.